A single T cell receptor (beta chain) is shown here with its context. This entry belongs to a study of blood T cell repertoires in COVID-19. In the study overall: Italy, Spain and the United States were the sources of the convalescent and acute COVID-19 samples. T cells, B-cell-depleted T cells, or PBMCs provided the cDNA or gDNA that served as material.

This CDR3 is built from 15 residues. Germline CDR1 is SEHNR and CDR2 is FQNEAQ (reference sequence). The V segment lost 1 base and the J segment 6 bases; nucleotides outside the gene matches: 6. Authors' analysis steps: From reference gene primer amplification, estimates of nucleated cell counts were derived. TCRdb keeps only in-frame clones here, not all; method: immunoSEQ multiplex PCR. Clone size and the V and J calls come from that table; the DNA yielded D and trimming. The repertoire holds about 520,000 clones, with roughly 88% as singletons. The V and J genes are TRBV7-9 and TRBJ1-3; 7 bases line up with TRBD1. Source material: peripheral blood. The origin of this receptor is a human donor in a cohort sampled during active COVID-19. CDR3 protein: CASSLGVGGENTIYF. DNA for the CDR3: TGTGCCAGCAGCTTAGGAGTAGGGGGCGAAAACACCATATATTTT.